Shown below are 8 T cell receptor beta chains from a single sample sequenced in a study of cytomegalovirus exposure and HLA in healthy donors. Profiling relied on immunoSEQ multiplex PCR, and the TCRdb table lists in-frame clones only, not all of them. Of fewer than 120,000 clones listed, approximately 89% are singletons. Sequencing was carried out using PBMCs. These receptor sequences come from a woman younger than 30 in good health and CMV-seronegative.

The CDR3 loop reads CASSPFSSSYEQYF. CDR3 DNA: TGCGCCAGCAGCCCCTTTTCGAGCTCCTACGAGCAGTACTTC. The chain carries TRBV4-3 and TRBJ2-7, with D uncertain. V lost 4 bases and J lost 0, with 10 bases in between. CDR3 length: 14 amino acids. CDR1 and CDR2 from the germline V gene are LGHNA and YSLEER.

This sequence joins TRBV27 and TRBJ2-3; D perhaps matches TRBD1 (5 bases). The germline V gene encodes CDR1 MNHEY and CDR2 SMNVEV (reference sequence). This CDR3 comprises 15 residues. V was pared by 4 bases and J by 2 bases, with 13 bases between. The DNA for the CDR3 is TGTGCCAGCAGTTGGGCAGGGTCGTACACAGATACGCAGTATTTT. Translation: CASSWAGSYTDTQYF.

V is TRBV5-6 and J is TRBJ2-2; 12 positions match TRBD2. The germline CDR1 and CDR2 sequences are SGHDT and YYEEEE. This CDR3 is 16 amino acids long. Unmatched junction bases numbered 5, after V lost 4 bases and J lost 4 bases. The CDR3 is CASSLGLAGFTGELFF. CDR3 sequence (DNA): TGTGCCAGCAGCCTGGGACTAGCGGGCTTCACCGGGGAGCTGTTTTTT.

This rearrangement joins TRBV30 to TRBJ1-4, with unresolved D. Trimming pared 1 base from V and 1 base from J, leaving 16 bases between. This CDR3 spans 17 amino acids. Looked up from germline, CDR1 is GTSNPN and CDR2 is SVGIG (reference sequence). CDR3 DNA: TGTGCCTGGAGTGCTGACATCACCTCCGGAACTAATGAAAAACTGTTTTTT. Translating gives CAWSADITSGTNEKLFF. Using reference TRBV30 and TRBJ1-4 for the parts outside the CDR3, the full variable domain is SQTIHQWPATLVQPVGSPLSLECTVEGTSNPNLYWYRQAAGRGLQLLFYSVGIGQISSEVPQNLSASRPQDRQFILSSKKLLLSDSGFYLCAWSADITSGTNEKLFFGSGTQLSVL.

This chain joins TRBV7-6 and TRBJ1-1; D might be TRBD1 (6 bases). CDR3 length: 15 residues. Germline V gene sequence: CDR1 SGHVS, CDR2 FNYEAQ. V was trimmed by 5 bases and J by 0 bases, leaving 13 bases between them. CDR3 DNA: TGTGCCAGCAGCGTACGCCAGGGGATGAACACTGAAGCTTTCTTT. Translation: CASSVRQGMNTEAFF.

The chain combines TRBV7-2 with TRBJ2-5; 9 nucleotides line up with TRBD2. Germline lookup yields CDR1 SGHTA and CDR2 FQGNSA. J was trimmed by 2 bases and V by 1 base; bases with no gene match: 5. The CDR3 runs 16 residues. The CDR3 protein is CASSLVRLAGQETQYF. The CDR3 nucleotides read TGTGCCAGCAGCTTAGTAAGGCTAGCGGGGCAAGAGACCCAGTACTTC.

This rearrangement joins TRBV16 to TRBJ2-3, with 12 nucleotides matching TRBD2. The J segment lost 1 base and the V segment lost 4 bases, leaving 3 bases of the junction unmatched. CDR3 length equals 16 residues. Germline CDR1 and CDR2: KGHSY and FQNENV. CDR3 DNA sequence: TGTGCCAGCAGCCGAGCTAGCGGGAGGGGCACAGATACGCAGTATTTT. Translated, it gives CASSRASGRGTDTQYF.

V and J are TRBV19 and TRBJ2-2, with TRBD1 as a possible D gene (6 bases). The CDR3 length is 15 residues. Germline V gives CDR1 LNHDA, CDR2 SQIVND (reference sequence). Trimming took 4 bases from V and 2 from J, leaving 11 bases between them. CDR3 coding DNA: TGTGCCAGTAGTAGAGGGGGATCCAACACCGGGGAGCTGTTTTTT. This gives the protein CASSRGGSNTGELFF.